Listed here is a single T cell receptor beta chain. V was pared by 3 bases and J by 5 bases, with 2 bases of the junction left unmatched. CDR3 size: 14 residues. The V gene's germline CDR1 is LGHDT and CDR2 YNNKEL (reference sequence). This sample is drawn from a study of T cell responses to AZD1222 COVID-19 vaccine. Study-level information: It was second doses at about 4 or about 12 weeks that were pooled.

Profiling relied on immunoSEQ multiplex PCR, and the TCRdb table lists in-frame clones only, not all of them. This table holds approximately 150,000 clones, 94% found once. Sample: peripheral blood, taken on day 0 of AZD1222 vaccination. This clonotype originated in an adult in good health. V usage is TRBV3-1 (or the pseudogene TRBV3-2) and J usage is TRBJ1-5; 9 bases map to TRBD1. As DNA, the CDR3 is TGTGCCAGCAGCCATCGGACAGGGGATCAGCCCCAGCATTTT. This codes for CASSHRTGDQPQHF.